This T cell receptor (beta chain) was obtained from a study of tumor-infiltrating lymphocytes in primary liver carcinoma. In the study overall: Maximum tumor diameters ranged from roughly 4.2 to 10 cm, stage T1-T3 N0M0.

As to this clonotype: Its antigen is currently unknown. A much larger clone lies a single base off, so this may be a read error.

Germline DNA was also extracted, while the blood RNA originated from unsorted whole blood. They drew roughly 4.1 milliliters of peripheral blood before surgery. The length of the CDR3 is 17 residues. V was pared by 5 bases and J by 2 bases, with 13 bases of the junction left unmatched. Germline CDR1 is MNHNS and CDR2 is SASEGT. The authors made TCR beta cDNA from around 500 ng total RNA with a constant-region primer. Three nested multiplex PCR rounds of slightly modified ARM-PCR generated TCR beta libraries. Both of the initial two PCR rounds ran for around 9 cycles and employed TRBV1-TRBV30 forward primers alongside a C-beta reverse primer. TCRdb itself ran the multiplex PCR reads through MiXCR, one entry per CDR3 protein. The table lists over 250,000 distinct CDR3 sequences, roughly three fifths of them singletons. Findings and limits, study-wide: For tumor-adjacent and tumor-blood pairs, overlap was less than that seen for tumor region pairs.

This sequence was found in a woman in her twenties or thirties with primary liver carcinoma and hepatitis B virus infection. This chain links TRBV6-1 with TRBJ2-3, with 7 bases lining up with TRBD2. Sequences were obtained from peripheral blood. CDR3 nucleotide sequence: TGTGCCAGCAGTTCCCAACGGGGGGAGGGTAACACAGATACGCAGTATTTT. This codes for CASSSQRGEGNTDTQYF.